This T cell receptor (beta chain) originates from a study of human versus mouse CDR3 diversity and MHC coevolution. On the study more broadly: Reportedly, immunoSEQ detects one in 200,000 T cells with minimized PCR bias. Each sample yielded about 0.6 x 10^7 to 1.7 x 10^7 valid reads.

CDR1 and CDR2 from the germline V gene are MNHEY and SMNVEV (reference sequence). V lost 6 bases and J lost 4; bases outside the gene matches: 10. CDR3 length: 16 amino acids. A note on this clone: What it binds is unknown.

Notes on the study in general: Humans had the largest estimated TCR beta repertoire, around 1.6 million clonotypes.

Assay used: immunoSEQ multiplex PCR; TCRdb lists only in-frame clones, some missing. In the table there are around 74,000 clones, roughly 92% of which are singletons. V gene TRBV27 combines with J gene TRBJ1-5; 9 nucleotides line up with TRBD1. Source material: naive CD4+ T cells from blood. Subset described: CD45RO-negative CD62L-positive naive CD4 T cells. The TCR was taken from a person aged 25 to 69 in good health. This CDR3 is CASRPLGQGGNQPQHF. In nucleotides, the CDR3 is TGTGCCAGCAGACCCCTGGGACAGGGTGGGAATCAGCCCCAGCATTTT.